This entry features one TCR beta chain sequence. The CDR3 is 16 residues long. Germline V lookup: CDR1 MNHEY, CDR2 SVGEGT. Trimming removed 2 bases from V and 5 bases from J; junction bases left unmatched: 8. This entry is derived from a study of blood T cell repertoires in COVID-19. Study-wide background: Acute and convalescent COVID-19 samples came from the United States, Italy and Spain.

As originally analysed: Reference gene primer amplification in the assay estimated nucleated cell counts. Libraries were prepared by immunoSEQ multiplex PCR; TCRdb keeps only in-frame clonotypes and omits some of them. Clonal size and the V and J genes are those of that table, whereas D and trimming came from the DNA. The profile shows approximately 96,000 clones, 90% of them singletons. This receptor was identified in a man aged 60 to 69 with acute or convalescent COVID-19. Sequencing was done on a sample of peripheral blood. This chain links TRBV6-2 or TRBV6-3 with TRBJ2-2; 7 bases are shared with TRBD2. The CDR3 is CASSYETGGWTGELFF. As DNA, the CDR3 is TGTGCCAGCAGTTACGAGACGGGAGGATGGACCGGGGAGCTGTTTTTT.